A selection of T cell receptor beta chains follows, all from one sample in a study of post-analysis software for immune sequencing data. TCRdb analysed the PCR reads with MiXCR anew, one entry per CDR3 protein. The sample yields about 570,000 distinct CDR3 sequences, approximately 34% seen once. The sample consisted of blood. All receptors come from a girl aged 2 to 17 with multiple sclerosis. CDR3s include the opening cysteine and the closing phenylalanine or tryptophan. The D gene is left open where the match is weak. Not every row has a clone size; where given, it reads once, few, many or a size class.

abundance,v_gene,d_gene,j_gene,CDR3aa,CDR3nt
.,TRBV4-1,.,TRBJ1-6,CASSQETGLGNSPLHF,TGCGCCAGCAGCCAAGAGACCGGGCTAGGGAATTCACCCCTCCACTTT
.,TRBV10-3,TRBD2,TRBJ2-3,CAITGPGLASPDTQYF,TGTGCCATCACCGGACCCGGACTAGCAAGCCCAGATACGCAGTATTTT
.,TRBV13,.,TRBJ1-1,CASSDKRGTTYEAFF,TGTGCCAGCAGCGATAAGCGGGGTACGACTTATGAAGCTTTCTTT
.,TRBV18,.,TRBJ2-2,CASSPATVSGERFF,TGTGCCAGCTCACCAGCGACGGTGTCCGGGGAGCGGTTTTTT
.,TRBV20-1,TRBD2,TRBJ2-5,CSASIRDYGEETQYF,TGCAGTGCTTCGATCCGGGACTATGGAGAAGAGACCCAGTACTTC
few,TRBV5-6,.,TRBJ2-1,CASNNWASVSNEQFF,TGTGCCAGCAACAATTGGGCATCAGTCAGCAATGAGCAGTTCTTC
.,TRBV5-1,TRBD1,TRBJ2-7,CASSRPGQGSYEQYF,TGCGCCAGCAGCCGCCCGGGACAGGGATCCTACGAGCAGTACTTC
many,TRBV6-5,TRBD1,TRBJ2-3,CASSYSIGQGATDTQYF,TGTGCCAGCAGTTACTCGATCGGGCAGGGGGCAACAGATACGCAGTATTTT
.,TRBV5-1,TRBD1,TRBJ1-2,CASSFGQGRLANYGYTF,TGCGCCAGCAGCTTCGGACAGGGGCGATTGGCTAACTATGGCTACACCTTC
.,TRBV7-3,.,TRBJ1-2,CASSHPRGGYTF,TGTGCCAGCAGCCACCCCAGGGGCGGCTACACCTTC
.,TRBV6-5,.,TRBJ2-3,CASSHYRQLSTDTQYF,TGTGCCAGCAGTCACTATCGACAGTTAAGCACAGATACGCAGTATTTT
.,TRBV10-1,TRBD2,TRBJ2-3,CASSESGGITDTQYF,TGCGCCAGCAGTGAGTCGGGGGGGATCACAGATACGCAGTATTTT
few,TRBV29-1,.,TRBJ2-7,CSVGGQVHEQYF,TGCAGCGTTGGAGGGCAGGTTCACGAGCAGTACTTC
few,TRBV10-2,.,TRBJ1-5,CASGPGSRGNQPQHF,TGCGCCAGCGGTCCAGGGAGCCGGGGCAATCAGCCCCAGCATTTT
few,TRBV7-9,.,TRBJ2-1,CASSLSEVRGNEQFF,TGTGCCAGCAGCTTATCTGAAGTGAGGGGAAATGAGCAGTTCTTC
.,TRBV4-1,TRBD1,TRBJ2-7,CASSHTGTGGYEQYF,TGCGCCAGCAGCCATACTGGGACAGGGGGCTACGAGCAGTACTTC
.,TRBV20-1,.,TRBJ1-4,CSARTWRQIGDNEKLFF,TGCAGTGCTAGAACGTGGCGGCAGATCGGGGATAATGAAAAACTGTTTTTT
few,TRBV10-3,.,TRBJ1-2,CAISETVYGYTF,TGTGCCATCAGTGAGACAGTCTATGGCTACACCTTC
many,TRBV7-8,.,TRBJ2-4,CASSPRGDSKNIQYF,TGTGCCAGCAGCCCCAGGGGTGATTCCAAAAACATTCAGTACTTC
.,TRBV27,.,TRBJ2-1,CASSLSARGGNEQFF,TGTGCCAGCAGTTTATCAGCCAGGGGTGGAAATGAGCAGTTCTTC
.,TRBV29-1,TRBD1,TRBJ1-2,CSALTGGAAGYTF,TGCAGCGCCCTGACAGGGGGCGCGGCTGGCTACACCTTC
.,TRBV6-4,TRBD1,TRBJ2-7,CASWDRGDYEQYF,TGTGCCAGTTGGGACAGGGGGGACTACGAGCAGTACTTC
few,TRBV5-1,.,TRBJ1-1,CASSLRAGPNTEAFF,TGCGCCAGCAGCTTGAGGGCAGGGCCCAACACTGAAGCTTTCTTT
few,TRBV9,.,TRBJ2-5,CASSALGAPLETQYF,TGTGCCAGCAGCGCCTTAGGAGCGCCTTTAGAGACCCAGTACTTC
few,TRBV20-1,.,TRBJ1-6,CSAEFRDSYNSPLHF,TGCAGTGCTGAATTCAGGGACTCCTATAATTCACCCCTCCACTTT
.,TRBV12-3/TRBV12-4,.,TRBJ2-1,CASSFSPRGEQFF,TGTGCCAGCAGTTTCAGTCCCCGGGGGGAGCAGTTCTTC
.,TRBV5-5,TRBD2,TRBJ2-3,CTSSRGVARTDTQYF,TGTACCAGCAGCCGGGGGGTAGCACGAACAGATACGCAGTATTTT
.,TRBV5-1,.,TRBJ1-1,CASSLAGGLELMNTEAFF,TGCGCCAGCAGCTTGGCCGGGGGGCTGGAACTCATGAACACTGAAGCTTTCTTT
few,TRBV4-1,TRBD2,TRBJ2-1,CASSLGTSPHNEQFF,TGCGCCAGCAGCCTTGGGACTAGCCCCCACAATGAGCAGTTCTTC
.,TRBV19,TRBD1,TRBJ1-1,CASSPDRRNTEAFF,TGTGCCAGTAGCCCGGACAGGAGGAACACTGAAGCTTTCTTT
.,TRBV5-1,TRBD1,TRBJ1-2,CASSADRVFGYTF,TGCGCCAGCAGCGCAGACAGGGTGTTTGGCTACACCTTC
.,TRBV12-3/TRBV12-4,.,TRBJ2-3,CASSLRQAGGTDTQYF,TGTGCCAGCAGTTTAAGGCAGGCCGGGGGCACAGATACGCAGTATTTT
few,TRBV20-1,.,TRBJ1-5,CSARRGGNRYSNQPQHF,TGCAGTGCTAGAAGAGGGGGGAATAGGTATAGCAATCAGCCCCAGCATTTT
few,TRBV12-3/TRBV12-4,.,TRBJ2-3,CASSRTTADTQYF,TGTGCCAGCAGCCGCACGACAGCTGATACGCAGTATTTT